This T cell receptor (beta chain) was captured by sequencing in a study of cytomegalovirus exposure and HLA in healthy donors (dated by TCRdb to about 2017). Study-wide context: An earlier analysis of about 560 of the donors reported 276 Gb of sequence data and around 120 million unique TCR beta sequences obtained from about 179 million T cells. Alongside the repertoire data, information on donor age, sex, ethnicity and CMV serostatus was compiled. A later analysis re-analyzed previously published TCR beta repertoires from 660 or so donors and added high-resolution HLA genotyping to study TCR occurrence patterns. Rather than drawing on any new phenotypic data, the later analysis identified candidate immune exposures from TCR beta sequences and the way those sequences occurred across donors. Roughly 5 DR-DQ haplotypes were handled as single units for association and clustering, since linkage in the cohort was strong. An earlier analysis of more than 450 of the donors used high-throughput TCR beta sequencing to judge whether each TCR beta V gene segment behaved as functional or pseudogenic. High-throughput TCR immunosequencing, statistical association of individual TCRs with disease status, and machine learning were combined to predict cytomegalovirus infection status. Both class I and class II loci were covered by HLA typing, at four-digit resolution. Genome-wide SNP genotypes for about 65% of the 666 donors were used in a later genetic analysis, which treated that subset as a discovery cohort. On average, 235,054 unique TCR beta nucleotide sequences were sequenced per donor among some 420 genotyped donors of the cohort, with 15% to 20% of those sequences being non-productive. The study aimed to test whether signatures of past pathogen exposure could be identified by cataloging public T cell receptors. The number of donors typed differed by locus, with roughly 629-640 for A, B, C, DRB1 and DQB1, around 500 for DQA1, 600 to 610 for DPA1, and some 470 for DPB1. In addition to the first cohort of 666 subjects, a separate validation cohort of approximately 130 different subjects was used. Every discovery cohort repertoire had been produced on one sequencing platform. An early release covering roughly 600 HLA-typed donors comprised approximately 300 gigabases of sequencing data and approximately 80 million unique TCR sequences. The T cell repertoires of 670 or so subjects were profiled by immunosequencing and related to cytomegalovirus serostatus. Among the roughly 390 genotyped donors, roughly 80% belonged to the genetic ancestry cluster associated with self-reported Caucasian donors.

Looking up the germline V gene yields CDR1 SGHRS and CDR2 YFSETQ. The CDR3 measures 13 amino acids from cysteine to phenylalanine. Of all the DNA, just the CDR3 is kept, 39 bases in frame from base 1. V sheds 7 bases and J sheds 5 bases, leaving 15 bases between their ends. The cohort was made up of several hundred healthy bone marrow donors. At the time of sampling, all cohort members were nominally healthy, though unrecorded immune exposures were likely present. The donor was CMV seropositive and was included in the group of 250 to 300 seropositive cohort members. Each donor provided a peripheral blood sample, and peripheral blood mononuclear cells were used for TCR beta sequencing. Genomic DNA was extracted from the blood cell samples with the Qiagen DNeasy Blood Extraction Kit. Overall study results and their limits: Linkage disequilibrium might explain the correlated functional status among segregating V segments, but an unknown experimental factor could not be ruled out. A further reported finding was that TCR beta sequences accurately predicted the HLA-A and HLA-B alleles for most subjects in the first cohort. Broadly in line with IMGT annotations, most TCR beta V segments showed up in productive rearrangements about 87% or about 30% of the time in an earlier analysis of some 590 of the donors. In a later analysis, HLA-associated TCR beta chains showed more clonal expansion and lower generation probabilities than non-associated chains that were equally common. The study gave a list of 150 to 200 TCR beta chains associated with cytomegalovirus. According to a later genetic analysis, donors in an Asian-associated ancestry cluster had fewer N-insertions in productive TCRs than the approximately 650-donor mean. The authors suggested that the approach could potentially be extended to other disease states and immunological phenotypes. This cohort had only TCR beta chains sequenced, and the lack of alpha or paired-chain data limited which features could be detected. In both the original and validation cohorts, the classifier was reported to diagnose cytomegalovirus status with high specificity and sensitivity. In vitro tests confirmed that three of the cytomegalovirus-associated TCR beta chains recognize cytomegalovirus antigens. Assigning TCR associations to individual alleles was difficult when HLA alleles, especially DR and DQ, strongly co-occurred. The 87-base-pair reads could not distinguish some IMGT-functional V segments, including TRBV6-2 and TRBV6-3, so those segments were excluded. The earlier analysis of approximately 540 of the donors excluded seventeen rarely observed V segments, including chromosome 9 orphons, because counts were too low. According to a later analysis, parvovirus B19, influenza, CMV and Epstein-Barr virus appeared linked to several top co-occurrence clusters. V-gene and J-gene trimming of TCR beta chains was associated with a missense DCLRE1C variant in a later genetic analysis, and the association was replicated in an independent cohort. Presence/absence analyses assumed roughly uniform sequencing depth across donors, an assumption that may not hold. Because HLA typing was missing for some donors at each locus, association tests included only the typed subset. Most TCR sequences were seen in very few donors, while some public TCRs were found in many individuals. A later analysis associated about 16,000 TCR beta sequences with specific HLA alleles at a false discovery rate of 0.05. For the cohort, immune exposure information was limited to CMV serostatus. A cluster of highly shared sequence variants was judged likely to be a technical artifact of the sequencing pipeline. A later analysis found that most CMV-associated TCR beta chains appeared HLA-restricted, with HLA associations seemingly driven largely by CMV exposure. A later analysis found that TCR association rates varied across HLA loci, with DRB1 alleles showing the most associated TCRs and HLA-C alleles the fewest.

A remark on this clone: What this receptor recognizes is not known. No base qualities exist here, and no much larger clone lies one base off it.

Library prep was done by the immunoSEQ multiplex PCR assay. A mixture of 60 forward primers for TCR Vbeta segments and 13 reverse primers for TCR Jbeta segments was used in the multiplex PCR. A multiplex PCR assay on genomic DNA amplified the CDR3 region of rearranged TCR beta genes. Amplified TCR beta libraries were sequenced as 87-base-pair reads on the Illumina HiSeq System. Per the source publication's procedure: In a later analysis, approximately 74 million unique TCR beta chains were counted across the approximately 640 repertoires, and around 10 million of these chains were shared by at least two donors. A nearest-neighbor algorithm error-corrected the raw reads and collapsed the reads into unique sequences, merging closely related sequences to remove PCR and sequencing errors. CDR3 sequences were aligned to IMGT reference sequences to assign V, D and J gene segments. For a sequence to be retained, at least a six-nucleotide match to both a V gene segment and a J gene segment was required. Rearrangements were called productive when the CDR3 lacked stop codons and stayed in frame with V and J; all others were non-productive. Following IMGT convention, CDR3 was defined as the stretch from the second conserved V-encoded cysteine up to the conserved J-encoded phenylalanine. The earlier analysis of some 550 of the donors excluded any sequence lacking an unambiguous match to a single V gene segment. In an earlier analysis of approximately 550 of the donors, V segments were called functional above 56.7% productive rearrangements and were called segregating when the between-donor standard deviation exceeded 5%. A statistical classification framework was built to diagnose cytomegalovirus status from the catalog of TCR beta chain sequences. V and J gene assignment, in a later analysis, came from comparing TCR nucleotide sequences with IMGT/GENE-DB human TR gene sequences. The TCRdist pipeline was used in a later analysis to assign CDR3 sequences and most-parsimonious VDJ recombination scenarios. In a later analysis, each TCR beta chain was defined by its CDR3 amino acid sequence together with its V-gene family, and reads without a unique V-gene family were excluded. To address suspected cross-contamination and a sequencing artifact, a later analysis removed approximately 600 highly shared, low-generation-probability nucleotide sequences. For each public chain, a later analysis derived a clonal expansion index from normalized ranks of inferred template counts within each repertoire. A later analysis computed generation probabilities with a VDJ recombination model fitted to out-of-frame rearrangements, and checked the results against IGoR. In a later analysis, hypergeometric tests were used to score TCR-TCR, TCR-HLA and TCR-CMV co-occurrence, with a repertoire-size bias correction applied to TCR pairs. A later analysis estimated false discovery rates by permuting HLA or CMV assignments 20 times. A later analysis grouped co-occurring TCRs with DBSCAN, adding TCRdist sequence similarity when clustering within HLA-allele-positive subsets. Repertoires with fewer than 30,000 or more than 120,000 public chains, plus five repertoires with anomalous nucleotide sharing, were excluded from co-occurrence clustering. Drawn from immuneACCESS, this table holds only the in-frame rearrangements with V and J called that TCRdb kept. Clones are partly lost; checked studies trace under half to an unresolved V gene and leave the rest unexplained. D and trimming come from the DNA, and the V and J calls and clone size come from that table. Within this sample are roughly 150,000 clones, with around 80% of them counted one time only. The ten largest clonotypes hold 5% to 8.5% of the sample.

This clonotype originated in a man in his forties in good health and CMV-seropositive. Input material: PBMCs. Recombination connected TRBV5-1 to TRBJ2-5; TRBD2 is perhaps the D gene, given 5 matching bases. The DNA sequence follows: TGCGCCAGCGACGCCGGGGAATGGGAGACCCAGTACTTC. Its coded protein is CASDAGEWETQYF.